The next 21 T cell receptor beta chains were all read from a single sample in a study of T cells in women clearing cervical HPV infection. Profiling relied on immunoSEQ multiplex PCR, and the TCRdb table lists in-frame clones only, not all of them. The sample has 40,000 to 60,000 clones. The sequencing sample was made of blood buffy coat. These TCRs come from a woman between 18 and 70 years old with a cervical HPV16 infection that either progressed to CIN3+ or cleared (not recorded which).

With regard to this clone: The read is 3 residues too short to cover the CDR3 end, so that end is filled in from the germline J gene. This chain links TRBV15 with TRBJ2-1; TRBD2 matches 8 bases. Trimming at V came to 5 bases and at J to 7 bases, leaving 10 bases not matched to a gene. This CDR3 is 15 amino acids long. Germline-derived CDR1 and CDR2 are LNHNV and YYDKDF (reference sequence). This chain's CDR3 is CATSAQRGGTNEQFF. The CDR3 bases that were read are TGTGCCACCAGCGCACAACGCGGGGGGACAAATGAG.

On this clone: The read halts 3 residues ahead of the CDR3 end, with the missing end drawn from the germline J gene. This chain connects TRBV5-1 to TRBJ1-2, with D possibly matching TRBD1 (6 bases). Germline CDR1 reads SGHRS; CDR2 reads YFSETQ. V lost 4 bases and J lost 5, with 18 bases in between. The length of the CDR3 is 15 residues. CDR3 protein: CASSRPRGGKYGYTF. CDR3 bases read: TGCGCCAGCAGCCGCCCAAGGGGGGGCAAGTATGGC.

Points on this clone: The read comes to an end 3 residues before the CDR3 does, leaving the germline J gene to fill in the end. The V and J genes are TRBV30 and TRBJ1-1, with D unclear. The V gene lost 0 bases and the J gene lost 4 bases, with 9 bases spanning the gap. Per germline, CDR1 GTSNPN and CDR2 SVGIG (reference sequence). The CDR3 is 13 residues long. This CDR3 is CAWSVREATEAFF. Incomplete CDR3 DNA: TGTGCCTGGAGTGTACGTGAGGCCACTGAA.

A word on this clone: The read is 3 residues too short to cover the CDR3 end, so that end is filled in from the germline J gene. The V and J genes are TRBV2 and TRBJ2-2; D may be TRBD1 (5 bases). This CDR3 comprises 15 residues. Germline CDR1 SNHLY, CDR2 FYNNEI. Incomplete CDR3 DNA: TGTGCCAGCACCCCAGGACACTCTGGGGCCAACGTG. Its protein product is CASTPGHSGANV. From start to end, the CDR3 is CASTPGHSGANVLFF.

On this clone itself: Read coverage stops 3 residues before the CDR3 terminus; the germline J gene supplies the remainder. This sequence joins TRBV7-9 and TRBJ1-2, with D maybe TRBD1 (6 bases). The length of the CDR3 is 14 residues. CDR1 is SEHNR and CDR2 is FQNEAQ in the germline V gene (reference sequence). The DNA read from the CDR3 is TGTGCCAGCAGCCCAGGACAGTACACAGATACC. Protein: CASSPGQYTDT. The CDR3, in full, reads CASSPGQYTDTYTF.

On this clone itself: The read falls 3 residues short of the CDR3 end, and the missing part is taken from the germline J gene. The chain is built from TRBV19 and TRBJ2-3, with no clear D. The CDR3 is 13 residues long. Per the germline V gene, CDR1 is LNHDA and CDR2 is SQIVND (reference sequence). CDR3 loop: CASSFDSQETQYF. CDR3 bases read: TGTGCCAGTAGCTTCGACTCCCAAGAGACG. Combining the CDR3 with reference TRBV19 and TRBJ2-3 gives the whole variable domain DGGITQSPKYLFRKEGQNVTLSCEQNLNHDAMYWYRQDPGQGLRLIYYSQIVNDFQKGDIAEGYSVSREKKESFPLTVTSAQKNPTAFYLCASSFDSQETQYFGPGTRLTVL.

Partial CDR3 DNA: TGTGCCAGCACCGAACTAGCGGGGGGGCCCTACAATGAG. It translates to CASTELAGGPYNE. The whole CDR3 protein is CASTELAGGPYNEQFF. The chain has TRBV2 and TRBJ2-1; 13 nucleotides match TRBD2. The read comes to an end 3 residues before the CDR3 does, leaving the germline J gene to fill in the end. V shed 7 bases, J shed 2 bases, and the junction held 5 bases outside the gene matches. Germline assignment: CDR1 SNHLY and CDR2 FYNNEI. The CDR3 runs to 16 residues.

CDR3 residues: CASSRPGQGYEQYF. CDR3 bases read: TGCGCCAGCAGTCGCCCGGGACAGGGTTACGAG. V gene TRBV4-1 combines with J gene TRBJ2-7; TRBD1 agrees at 9 bases. The read is 3 residues too short to cover the CDR3 end, so that end is filled in from the germline J gene. The germline V gene has CDR1 MGHRA and CDR2 YSYEKL. The CDR3 spans 14 residues. Trimming at V came to 6 bases and at J to 4 bases, leaving 7 bases not matched to a gene.

Worth noting for this clone: Relative to the germline gene, one junction end is altered; a read error may explain this. The sequenced fragment ends 3 residues before the CDR3 boundary, so the rest is inferred from the germline J gene. The chain combines TRBV7-6 with TRBJ2-3, with a weak D call TRBD2 (7 bases). This CDR3 is 15 amino acids long. CDR1 and CDR2 from the germline V gene are SGHVS and FNYEAQ. The CDR3 loop is CASSLAGGHSETQYF. The CDR3 bases that were read are TGTGCCAGCAGCTTAGCGGGGGGGCACTCAGAGACG.

Concerning this clone: The missing CDR3 end, 3 residues past where the read stops, is filled in from the germline J gene. This chain links TRBV12-3 or TRBV12-4 with TRBJ2-3; D not certain. V shed 0 bases and J shed 1 base, with 8 bases lying between them. This CDR3 contains 15 residues. Incomplete CDR3 DNA: TGTGCCAGCAGTTTAGCAGGGTCTGGCACAGATACG. Its translation is CASSLAGSGTDT. The CDR3 in full is CASSLAGSGTDTQYF.

Remarks on this clone: From the germline J gene comes the end of the CDR3, since the read stops 3 residues before it. The chain uses TRBV20-1 and TRBJ2-2; D unclear. The germline gives CDR1 DFQATT, CDR2 SNEGSKA (reference sequence). V lost 0 bases to trimming and J lost 0 bases, with 14 bases between them. The CDR3 is 17 amino acids. The CDR3 spells CSARDMNSLTNTGELFF. The sequenced CDR3 bases are TGCAGTGCTAGAGATATGAACTCTCTTACGAACACCGGGGAG.

About this clone itself: Coverage ceases 3 residues before the CDR3 finishes, and the germline J gene fills in the end. V and J are TRBV4-1 and TRBJ2-3; D possibly corresponds to TRBD2 (6 bases). The CDR3 length is 15 residues. Germline-derived CDR1 and CDR2 are MGHRA and YSYEKL. The part of the CDR3 DNA that was read is TGCGCCAGCAGCCAAGGAGGACTAAACCAAGAGACG. It translates to CASSQGGLNQET. The full CDR3 protein is CASSQGGLNQETQYF.

A word on this clone: The CDR3 end falls 3 residues outside the read, so it is completed with the germline J gene. V gene TRBV2 combines with J gene TRBJ1-2, with 9 positions matching TRBD1. Per germline, CDR1 SNHLY and CDR2 FYNNEI. Germline trimming cut 6 bases from V and 6 bases from J; bases unmatched to any gene: 11. CDR3 length: 15 residues. CDR3 in amino acids: CASSETGGVINGYTF. CDR3 bases read: TGTGCCAGCAGCGAGACAGGGGGAGTAATCAATGGC.

As for this clone: The read gets to within 3 residues of the CDR3 end, and the germline J gene fills in the rest. The V call is TRBV2, the J call TRBJ2-3; D remains ambiguous. This CDR3 has 15 amino acids. Per germline, CDR1 SNHLY and CDR2 FYNNEI. The V end was cut by 4 bases, the J end by 2 bases, with 13 bases between. CDR3 sequence: CASSASYFPTDTQYF. CDR3 DNA, as far as it was read: TGTGCCAGCAGTGCGAGTTACTTCCCCACAGATACG.

Note on this clone: The read stops 3 residues short of the end of the CDR3; the missing end is completed from the germline J gene. This CDR3 is also generated by other DNA sequences in the sample. The chain joins TRBV5-1 to TRBJ2-2; D is possibly TRBD2 (6 bases). Germline lookup yields CDR1 SGHRS and CDR2 YFSETQ. The CDR3 sequence is 15 residues long. Trimming cost V 4 bases and J 6 bases, with 16 bases left between them. CDR3 residues: CASSDDPGGAGELFF. The CDR3 bases that were read are TGCGCCAGCAGCGACGACCCCGGAGGGGCCGGGGAG.

Remarks on this clone: The read terminates 3 residues ahead of where the CDR3 ends, so the germline J gene completes it. The chain links TRBV12-3 or TRBV12-4 to TRBJ2-1, with TRBD2 matching over 14 bases. The CDR3 runs 18 residues. Unmatched junction bases numbered 9, after V lost 3 bases and J lost 5 bases. CDR3 bases read: TGTGCCAGCAGTTTTCTTAGGACTAGCGGGGGGTTCAACAATGAG. It codes for CASSFLRTSGGFNNE. The whole CDR3 region reads CASSFLRTSGGFNNEQFF.

As regards this clone: The read halts 3 residues ahead of the CDR3 end, with the missing end drawn from the germline J gene. V gene TRBV2 combines with J gene TRBJ2-3, with 11 bases fitting TRBD2. This CDR3 comprises 14 residues. The germline V gene has CDR1 SNHLY and CDR2 FYNNEI. V shed 5 bases, J shed 5 bases, and the junction held 3 bases outside the gene matches. Incomplete CDR3 DNA: TGTGCCAGCAGTCCTAGCGGGGGGATAGATACG. Translated: CASSPSGGIDT. The full-length CDR3 reads as CASSPSGGIDTQYF.

Worth noting for this clone: The sequence runs out 3 residues before the end of the CDR3; the remainder is reconstructed from the germline J gene. The rearrangement joins TRBV10-1 to TRBJ2-3, with D possibly being TRBD1 (5 bases). This CDR3 region has 14 residues. From germline, CDR1 is WNHNN and CDR2 SYGVQD (reference sequence). V gave up 0 bases and J gave up 1 base, with 5 bases separating them. CDR3 DNA, as far as it was read: TGCGCCAGCAGTGAGTCAGGGGGCACAGATACG. Translated, it gives CASSESGGTDT. The whole CDR3 protein is CASSESGGTDTQYF.

Remarks on this clone: With the read ending 3 residues before the CDR3 end, the germline J gene is used to fill in that end. This sample also contains other DNA sequences that code for the same CDR3. The chain links TRBV2 to TRBJ1-4; 9 bases are shared with TRBD1. The CDR3 is 15 amino acids. Germline CDR1 is SNHLY and CDR2 is FYNNEI. This CDR3 reads CASSDLQTGGAELFF. The sequenced part of the CDR3 DNA is TGTGCCAGCAGTGATCTCCAAACAGGGGGCGCGGAA. The full variable domain, rest sourced from reference TRBV2 and TRBJ1-4, is EPEVTQTPSHQVTQMGQEVILRCVPISNHLYFYWYRQILGQKVEFLVSFYNNEISEKSEIFDDQFSVERPDGSNFTLKIRSTKLEDSAMYFCASSDLQTGGAELFFGSGTQLSVL.

Details on this clone: The read comes to an end 3 residues before the CDR3 does, leaving the germline J gene to fill in the end. This sequence joins TRBV2 and TRBJ2-1; 11 bases are a match to TRBD2. With V trimmed by 0 bases and J by 7 bases, 8 bases remained unmatched. Germline V gene sequence: CDR1 SNHLY, CDR2 FYNNEI. The CDR3 sequence is 17 residues long. The sequenced CDR3 bases are TGTGCCAGCAGTGAAGCGCTTCGGCTAGCGGGGGGAAATGAG. Its protein is CASSEALRLAGGNE. The full CDR3 sequence reads CASSEALRLAGGNEQFF.

CDR3 DNA (partial): TGCGCCAGCAGTGAGACCAGGGGTGGAGAGACG. This translates into CASSETRGGET. The entire CDR3 protein reads CASSETRGGETQYF. The chain couples TRBV10-2 to TRBJ2-3, with D perhaps TRBD1 (6 bases). The read is 3 residues too short to cover the CDR3 end, so that end is filled in from the germline J gene. The germline V gene has CDR1 WSHSY and CDR2 SAAADI. The CDR3 runs to 14 residues.